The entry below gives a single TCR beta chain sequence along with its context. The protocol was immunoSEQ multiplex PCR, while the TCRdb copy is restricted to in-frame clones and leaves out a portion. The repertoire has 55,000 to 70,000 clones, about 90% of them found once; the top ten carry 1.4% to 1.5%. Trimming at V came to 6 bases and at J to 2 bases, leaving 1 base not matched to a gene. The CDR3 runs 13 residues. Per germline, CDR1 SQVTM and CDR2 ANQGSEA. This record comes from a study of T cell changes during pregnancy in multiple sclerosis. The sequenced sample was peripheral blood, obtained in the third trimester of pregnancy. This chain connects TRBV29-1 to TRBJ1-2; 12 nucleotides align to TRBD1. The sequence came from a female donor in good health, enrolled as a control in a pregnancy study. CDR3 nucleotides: TGCAGCGTCGGGACAGGGGGCAACTATGGCTACACCTTC. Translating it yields CSVGTGGNYGYTF.